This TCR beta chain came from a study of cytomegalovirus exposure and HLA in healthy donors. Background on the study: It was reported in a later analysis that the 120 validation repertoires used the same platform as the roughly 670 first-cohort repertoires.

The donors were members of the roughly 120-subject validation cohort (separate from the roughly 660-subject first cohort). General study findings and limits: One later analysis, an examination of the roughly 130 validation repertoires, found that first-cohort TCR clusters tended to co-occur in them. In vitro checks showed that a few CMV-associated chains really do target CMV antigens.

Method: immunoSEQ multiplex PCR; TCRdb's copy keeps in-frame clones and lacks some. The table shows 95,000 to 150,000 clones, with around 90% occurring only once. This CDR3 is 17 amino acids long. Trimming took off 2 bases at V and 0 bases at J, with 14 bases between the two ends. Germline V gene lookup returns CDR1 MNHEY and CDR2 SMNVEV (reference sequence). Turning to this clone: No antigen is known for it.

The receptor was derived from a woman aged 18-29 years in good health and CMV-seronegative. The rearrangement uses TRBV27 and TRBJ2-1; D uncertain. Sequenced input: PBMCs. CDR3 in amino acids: CASSLLPLRDSYNEQFF. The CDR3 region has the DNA TGTGCCAGCAGTTTACTTCCGCTTCGAGACTCCTACAATGAGCAGTTCTTC.